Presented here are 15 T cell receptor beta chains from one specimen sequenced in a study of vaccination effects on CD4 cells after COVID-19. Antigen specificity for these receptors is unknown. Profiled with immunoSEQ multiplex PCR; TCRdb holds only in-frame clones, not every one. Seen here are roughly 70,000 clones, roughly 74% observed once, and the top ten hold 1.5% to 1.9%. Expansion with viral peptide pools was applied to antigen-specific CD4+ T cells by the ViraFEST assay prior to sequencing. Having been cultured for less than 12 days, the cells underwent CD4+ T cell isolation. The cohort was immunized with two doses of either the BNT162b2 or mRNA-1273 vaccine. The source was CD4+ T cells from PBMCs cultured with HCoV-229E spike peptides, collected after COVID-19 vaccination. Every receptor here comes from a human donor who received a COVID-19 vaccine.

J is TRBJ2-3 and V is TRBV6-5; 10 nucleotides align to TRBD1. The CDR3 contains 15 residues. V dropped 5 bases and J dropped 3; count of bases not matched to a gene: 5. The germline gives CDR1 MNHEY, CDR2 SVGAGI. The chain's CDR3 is CASSKGTGETDTQYF. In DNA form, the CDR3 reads TGTGCCAGCAGTAAGGGGACAGGGGAAACAGATACGCAGTATTTT.

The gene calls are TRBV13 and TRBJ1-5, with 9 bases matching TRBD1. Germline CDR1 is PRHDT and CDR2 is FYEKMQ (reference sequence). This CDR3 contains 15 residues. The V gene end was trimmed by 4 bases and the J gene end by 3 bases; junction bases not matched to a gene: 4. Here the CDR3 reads CASSSGTGNNQPQHF. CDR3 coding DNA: TGTGCCAGCAGCTCTGGGACAGGGAACAATCAGCCCCAGCATTTT.

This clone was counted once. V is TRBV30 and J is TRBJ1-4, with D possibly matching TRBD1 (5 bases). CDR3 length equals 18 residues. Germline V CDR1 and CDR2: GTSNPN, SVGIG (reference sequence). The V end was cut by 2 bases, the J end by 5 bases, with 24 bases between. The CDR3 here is CAWSTGKWGTDVNEKLFF. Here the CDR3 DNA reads TGTGCCTGGAGTACCGGTAAATGGGGGACGGACGTAAATGAAAAACTGTTTTTT. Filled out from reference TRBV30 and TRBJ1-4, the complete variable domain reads SQTIHQWPATLVQPVGSPLSLECTVEGTSNPNLYWYRQAAGRGLQLLFYSVGIGQISSEVPQNLSASRPQDRQFILSSKKLLLSDSGFYLCAWSTGKWGTDVNEKLFFGSGTQLSVL.

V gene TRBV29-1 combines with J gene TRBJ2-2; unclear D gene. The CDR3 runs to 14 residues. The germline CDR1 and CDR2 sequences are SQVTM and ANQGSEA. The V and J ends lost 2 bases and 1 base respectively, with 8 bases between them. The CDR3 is CSVESQGNTGELFF. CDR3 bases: TGCAGCGTTGAATCCCAAGGGAACACCGGGGAGCTGTTTTTT.

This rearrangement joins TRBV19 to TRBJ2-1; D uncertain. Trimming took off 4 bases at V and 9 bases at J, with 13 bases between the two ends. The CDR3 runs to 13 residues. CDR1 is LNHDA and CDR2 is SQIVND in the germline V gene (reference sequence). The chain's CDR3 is CASSTIRNSEQFF. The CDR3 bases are TGTGCCAGTAGTACCATACGAAATTCTGAGCAGTTCTTC.

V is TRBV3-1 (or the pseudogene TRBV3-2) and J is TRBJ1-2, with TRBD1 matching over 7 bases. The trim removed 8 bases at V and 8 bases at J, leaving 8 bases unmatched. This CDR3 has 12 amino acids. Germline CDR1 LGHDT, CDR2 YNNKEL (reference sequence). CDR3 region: CASGTGDWGYTF. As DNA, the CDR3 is TGTGCCAGCGGTACAGGGGACTGGGGCTACACCTTC.

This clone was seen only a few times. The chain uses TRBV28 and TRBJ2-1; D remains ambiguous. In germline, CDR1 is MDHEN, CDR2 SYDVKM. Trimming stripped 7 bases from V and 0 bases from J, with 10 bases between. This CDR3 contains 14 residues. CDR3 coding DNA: TGTGCCAGCACCCAAAGAAGCTCCTACAATGAGCAGTTCTTC. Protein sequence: CASTQRSSYNEQFF.

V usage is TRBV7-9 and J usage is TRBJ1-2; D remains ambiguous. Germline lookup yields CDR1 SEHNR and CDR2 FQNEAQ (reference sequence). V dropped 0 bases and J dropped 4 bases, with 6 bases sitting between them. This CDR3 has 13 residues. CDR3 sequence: CASSLAAGYGYTF. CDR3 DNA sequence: TGTGCCAGCAGCTTAGCCGCGGGCTATGGCTACACCTTC. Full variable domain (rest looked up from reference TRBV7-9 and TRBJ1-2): DTGVSQNPRHKITKRGQNVTFRCDPISEHNRLYWYRQTLGQGPEFLTYFQNEAQLEKSRLLSDRFSAERPKGSFSTLEIQRTEQGDSAMYLCASSLAAGYGYTFGSGTRLTVV.

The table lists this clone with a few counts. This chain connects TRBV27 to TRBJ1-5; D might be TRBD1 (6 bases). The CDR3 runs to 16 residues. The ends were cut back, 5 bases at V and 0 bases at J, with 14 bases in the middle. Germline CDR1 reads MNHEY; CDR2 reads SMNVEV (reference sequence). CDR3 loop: CASSIRTDYSNQPQHF. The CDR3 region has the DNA TGTGCCAGCAGTATACGGACAGACTATAGCAATCAGCCCCAGCATTTT.

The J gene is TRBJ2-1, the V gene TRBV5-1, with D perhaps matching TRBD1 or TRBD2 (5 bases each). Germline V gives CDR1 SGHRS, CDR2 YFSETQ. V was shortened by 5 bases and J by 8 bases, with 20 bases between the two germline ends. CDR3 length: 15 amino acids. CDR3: CASSRDGSLSDEQFF. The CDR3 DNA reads TGCGCCAGCAGTAGGGACGGCTCCCTGTCCGATGAGCAGTTCTTC.

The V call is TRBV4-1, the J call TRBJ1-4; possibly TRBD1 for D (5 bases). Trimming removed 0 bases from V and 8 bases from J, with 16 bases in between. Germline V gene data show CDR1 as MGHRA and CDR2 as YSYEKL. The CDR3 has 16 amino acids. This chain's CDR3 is CASSQDPGRGREKLFF. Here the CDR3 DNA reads TGCGCCAGCAGCCAAGATCCGGGGCGGGGTCGGGAAAAACTGTTTTTT.

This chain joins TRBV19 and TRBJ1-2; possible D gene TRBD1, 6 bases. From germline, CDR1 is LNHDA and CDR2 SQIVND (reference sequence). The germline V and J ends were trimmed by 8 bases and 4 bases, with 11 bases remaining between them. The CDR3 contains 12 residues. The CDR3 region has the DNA TGTGCCAGTGCCGACAGGAGCTATGGCTACACCTTC. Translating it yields CASADRSYGYTF.

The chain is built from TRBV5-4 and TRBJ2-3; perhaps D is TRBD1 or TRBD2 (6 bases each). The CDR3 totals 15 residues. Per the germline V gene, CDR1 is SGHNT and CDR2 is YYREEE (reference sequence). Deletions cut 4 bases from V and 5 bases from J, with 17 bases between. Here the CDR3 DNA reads TGTGCCAGCAGCATCTTGGGGGGCCAGGTAGATACGCAGTATTTT. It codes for CASSILGGQVDTQYF.

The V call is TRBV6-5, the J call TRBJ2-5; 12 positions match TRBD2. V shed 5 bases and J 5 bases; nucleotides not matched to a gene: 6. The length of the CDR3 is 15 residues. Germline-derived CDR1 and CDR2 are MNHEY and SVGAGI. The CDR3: CASSRLAGVSETQYF. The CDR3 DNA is TGTGCCAGCAGTAGACTAGCGGGGGTGTCGGAGACCCAGTACTTC.

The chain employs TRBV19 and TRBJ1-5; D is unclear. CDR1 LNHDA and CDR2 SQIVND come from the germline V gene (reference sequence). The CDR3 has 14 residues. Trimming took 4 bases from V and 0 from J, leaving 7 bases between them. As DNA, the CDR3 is TGTGCCAGTAGTAGGTCTTATAGCAATCAGCCCCAGCATTTT. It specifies CASSRSYSNQPQHF. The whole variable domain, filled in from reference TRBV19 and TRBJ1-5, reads DGGITQSPKYLFRKEGQNVTLSCEQNLNHDAMYWYRQDPGQGLRLIYYSQIVNDFQKGDIAEGYSVSREKKESFPLTVTSAQKNPTAFYLCASSRSYSNQPQHFGDGTRLSIL.